This TCR beta chain was profiled in a study of Graves' ophthalmopathy and Graves' hyperthyroidism. Study-wide results and limits: Stable hyperthyroidism and ophthalmopathy were told apart by a 13-signature model, which achieved 85% to 90% sensitivity and more than 75% specificity. Also, most clonotypes expanded in the thyroid above 0.001 frequency appeared in blood.

Exclusion applied to patients with other autoimmune diseases, uncontrolled infections, pregnancy or lactation. Sampling under 12 ml of fresh peripheral blood provided the PBMCs. Only a few counts were recorded for this clonotype. What it binds is not known. RNA transcripts yielded amplified TCR beta CDR3 regions. HTBI primers served in a first-round RT-PCR, which a second-round multiplex PCR followed. TCRdb independently ran MiXCR on the multiplex PCR reads; one entry per CDR3 protein. This table holds hundreds of thousands of distinct CDR3 sequences, 15% found once. Material for sequencing was peripheral blood. This sequence was found in a young woman with stable Graves' hyperthyroidism.

The CDR3 sequence: CASSPSGQGSQPQHF. The CDR3 bases are TGTGCCAGCAGCCCGTCGGGACAGGGGAGTCAGCCCCAGCATTTT. The gene calls are TRBV3-1 and TRBJ1-5; 10 nucleotides agree with TRBD1. This CDR3 contains 15 residues. J was trimmed by 6 bases and V by 4 bases; bases with no gene match: 6. Germline CDR1 LGHDT, CDR2 YNNKEL (reference sequence).